Below are 19 T cell receptor beta chains sequenced from a single sample in a study of blood T cell repertoires in COVID-19. The protocol was immunoSEQ multiplex PCR, while the TCRdb copy is restricted to in-frame clones and leaves out a portion. The sample lists 85,000 to 100,000 clones; 87% were seen once. Material for sequencing was peripheral blood. These TCRs come from a woman aged 55-69 years with COVID-19, enrolled during active disease.

V and J are TRBV2 and TRBJ1-4; TRBD1 might be the D (5 bases). V was shortened by 6 bases and J by 0 bases, with 11 bases between the two germline ends. Germline-derived CDR1 and CDR2 are SNHLY and FYNNEI. This CDR3 contains 15 residues. CDR3 protein: CASRADSPTNEKLFF. The CDR3 DNA is TGTGCCAGCAGAGCCGACAGCCCAACTAATGAAAAACTGTTTTTT.

V usage is TRBV20-1 and J usage is TRBJ1-6, with D possibly matching TRBD1 (5 bases). Trimming removed 3 bases from V and 10 bases from J, with 19 bases in between. The length of the CDR3 is 15 residues. The germline V gene encodes CDR1 DFQATT and CDR2 SNEGSKA (reference sequence). The CDR3 nucleotides read TGCAGTGCTAGTCAATCGGCGGGGGAGAGGTCACCCCTCCACTTT. This codes for CSASQSAGERSPLHF.

This chain joins TRBV7-9 and TRBJ1-1, with 7 bases identical to TRBD1. The CDR3 contains 15 residues. The V and J ends lost 2 bases and 6 bases, in that order; junction bases with no gene match: 9. Germline CDR1 is SEHNR and CDR2 is FQNEAQ (reference sequence). The CDR3 here is CASSLRSRQGAEAFF. Here the CDR3 DNA reads TGTGCCAGCAGCTTACGTTCTCGGCAGGGGGCTGAAGCTTTCTTT.

The V and J genes are TRBV6-5 and TRBJ1-2; D is unclear. CDR3 length equals 14 residues. The germline V and J ends were trimmed by 0 bases and 8 bases, with 13 bases remaining between them. Germline CDR1 reads MNHEY; CDR2 reads SVGAGI. Here the CDR3 DNA reads TGTGCCAGCAGTTACTCGAGAGTAATTCGGGGCTACACCTTC. This encodes CASSYSRVIRGYTF.

The chain links TRBV18 to TRBJ1-6; 7 bases fit TRBD1. V shed 0 bases, J shed 7 bases, and the junction held 9 bases outside the gene matches. Germline assignment: CDR1 KGHSH and CDR2 LQKENI. The CDR3 runs to 17 residues. As DNA, the CDR3 is TGTGCCAGCTCACCACCCTCGGGACAGATGATGAATTCACCCCTCCACTTT. It yields the protein CASSPPSGQMMNSPLHF.

The V call is TRBV15, the J call TRBJ1-2; 11 nucleotides align to TRBD1. The CDR3 has 13 amino acids. CDR1 and CDR2 from the germline V gene are LNHNV and YYDKDF (reference sequence). The junction had 5 bases not matched to a gene; V was cut back by 11 bases and J by 3 bases. CDR3 protein: CAARGQGDYGYTF. In DNA form, the CDR3 reads TGTGCCGCCCGGGGACAGGGGGACTATGGCTACACCTTC.

Here the CDR3 reads CASSPSRAGPVKEETQYF. In DNA form, the CDR3 reads TGTGCCAGCAGCCCGAGTAGAGCGGGGCCCGTTAAGGAAGAGACCCAGTACTTC. The gene calls are TRBV7-2 and TRBJ2-5; 7 bases fit TRBD2. The V segment lost 5 bases and the J segment 3 bases; nucleotides outside the gene matches: 18. The CDR3 is 18 amino acids. Germline CDR1 reads SGHTA; CDR2 reads FQGNSA. The whole variable domain, filled in from reference TRBV7-2 and TRBJ2-5, reads GAGVSQSPSNKVTEKGKDVELRCDPISGHTALYWYRQSLGQGLEFLIYFQGNSAPDKSGLPSDRFSAERTGGSVSTLTIQRTQQEDSAVYLCASSPSRAGPVKEETQYFGPGTRLLVL.

The chain recombines TRBV5-1 with TRBJ2-3; TRBD1 matches 9 bases. The ends lost 5 bases at V and 4 bases at J; junction bases unmatched: 11. CDR3 length: 16 amino acids. Germline V gene data show CDR1 as SGHRS and CDR2 as YFSETQ. CDR3 sequence: CASRPTGGSSPDTQYF. CDR3 bases: TGCGCCAGCAGACCAACAGGGGGCAGTAGTCCAGATACGCAGTATTTT.

This chain joins TRBV4-3 and TRBJ2-7, with TRBD1 matching 8 bases. Germline V gene lookup returns CDR1 LGHNA and CDR2 YSLEER. This CDR3 contains 19 residues. V dropped 0 bases and J dropped 0; count of bases not matched to a gene: 13. The CDR3 DNA follows: TGCGCCAGCAGCCAAGATTCAGGTGGTCGGACAGGGAGCTCCTACGAGCAGTACTTC. Translated, it gives CASSQDSGGRTGSSYEQYF.

V usage is TRBV28 and J usage is TRBJ1-3; D is ambiguous. Trimming shortened V by 3 bases and J by 1 base, and 7 bases separated the two germline ends. Germline V gene lookup returns CDR1 MDHEN and CDR2 SYDVKM. CDR3 length equals 14 residues. The chain's CDR3 is CASSFTVSGNTIYF. CDR3 DNA sequence: TGTGCCAGCAGTTTTACAGTTTCTGGAAACACCATATATTTT.

This clone came up once. The chain links TRBV10-2 to TRBJ2-2; the D gene is possibly TRBD1 (6 bases). The CDR3 extends over 15 amino acids. CDR1 and CDR2 (germline): WSHSY, SAAADI. V was cut by 6 bases and J by 8 bases, with 19 bases left in between. Here the CDR3 reads CASRRTAGIGGELFF. The CDR3 bases are TGCGCCAGCAGGAGGACAGCCGGAATAGGGGGGGAGCTGTTTTTT.

The CDR3 spells CASTEGQGVYEQYF. In DNA, the CDR3 is TGCGCCAGCACTGAAGGGCAGGGGGTCTACGAGCAGTACTTC. The chain recombines TRBV10-2 with TRBJ2-7; 7 nucleotides line up with TRBD1. This CDR3 spans 14 amino acids. V trimming: 7 bases; J trimming: 3 bases; junction bases outside the gene matches: 9. Germline-derived CDR1 and CDR2 are WSHSY and SAAADI.

On this clone itself: Other nucleotide sequences in the sample specify the same CDR3. The genes are TRBV2 and TRBJ2-7; a weak D match, TRBD1 (5 bases). V was shortened by 4 bases and J by 5 bases, with 15 bases between the two germline ends. Per germline, CDR1 SNHLY and CDR2 FYNNEI. The CDR3 has 14 residues. CDR3 sequence (DNA): TGTGCCAGCAGTGTGAGTCAGGGTCTCGACGAGCAGTACTTC. Amino acid sequence: CASSVSQGLDEQYF.

This chain uses TRBV2 with TRBJ1-2; 8 nucleotides agree with TRBD1. In germline, CDR1 is SNHLY, CDR2 FYNNEI. The CDR3 contains 14 residues. Trimming cost V 6 bases and J 3 bases; bases outside gene matches: 6. This CDR3 is CASRRTGGDYGYTF. The CDR3 bases are TGTGCCAGCAGGAGAACAGGGGGAGACTATGGCTACACCTTC.

V gene TRBV7-3 combines with J gene TRBJ2-1; weak D call: TRBD2 (5 bases). Per the germline V gene, CDR1 is SGHTA and CDR2 is FQGTGA. The CDR3 runs 15 residues. V dropped 5 bases and J dropped 5 bases, with 16 bases sitting between them. CDR3: CASSPGVPANNEQFF. The DNA of the CDR3 is TGTGCCAGCAGCCCCGGGGTCCCGGCAAACAATGAGCAGTTCTTC. The whole variable domain, remainder taken from reference TRBV7-3 and TRBJ2-1, is GAGVSQTPSNKVTEKGKYVELRCDPISGHTALYWYRQSLGQGPEFLIYFQGTGAADDSGLPNDRFFAVRPEGSVSTLKIQRTERGDSAVYLCASSPGVPANNEQFFGPGTRLTVL.

The genes are TRBV6-2 or TRBV6-3 and TRBJ1-2, with TRBD1 matching 9 bases. CDR3 length: 15 amino acids. Germline V CDR1 and CDR2: MNHEY, SVGEGT. J was trimmed by 1 base and V by 2 bases; bases with no gene match: 2. CDR3 sequence (DNA): TGTGCCAGCAGTTACGGACAGGGGATTAACTATGGCTACACCTTC. Its protein is CASSYGQGINYGYTF.

V usage is TRBV11-2 and J usage is TRBJ2-5; TRBD1 agrees at 7 bases. Germline loops: CDR1 SGHAT, CDR2 FQNNGV. The V gene end was trimmed by 5 bases and the J gene end by 2 bases; junction bases not matched to a gene: 8. This CDR3 is built from 15 residues. The CDR3 DNA sequence: TGTGCCAGCAGCCAAGGGGTCAGGGGGCAAGAGACCCAGTACTTC. Its protein product is CASSQGVRGQETQYF.

The genes are TRBV9 and TRBJ2-5; the match to TRBD2 covers 7 bases. The CDR3 has 15 amino acids. The germline V gene has CDR1 SGDLS and CDR2 YYNGEE. The V gene end was trimmed by 2 bases and the J gene end by 5 bases; junction bases not matched to a gene: 9. The CDR3 coding sequence is TGTGCCAGCAGCGTGTCACTCGGACTAGGGGAGACCCAGTACTTC. As protein: CASSVSLGLGETQYF.

This chain links TRBV6-5 with TRBJ1-2; 8 bases are a match to TRBD1. CDR1 and CDR2 (germline): MNHEY, SVGAGI. The CDR3 contains 13 residues. The V and J ends lost 6 bases and 2 bases, in that order; junction bases with no gene match: 2. The CDR3, as DNA: TGTGCCAGCAGAAGGGACAGGAACTATGGCTACACCTTC. Protein sequence: CASRRDRNYGYTF.